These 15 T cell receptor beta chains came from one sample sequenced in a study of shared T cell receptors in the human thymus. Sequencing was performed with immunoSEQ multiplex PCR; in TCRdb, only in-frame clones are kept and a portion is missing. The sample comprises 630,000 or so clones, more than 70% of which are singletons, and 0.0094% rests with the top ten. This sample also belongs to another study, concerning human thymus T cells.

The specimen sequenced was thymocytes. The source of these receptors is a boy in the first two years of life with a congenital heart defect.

The CDR3 DNA is TGTGCCAGCAGCCGGGCAGGGAATGATTCACCCCTCCACTTT. Protein product: CASSRAGNDSPLHF. The V and J genes are TRBV5-4 and TRBJ1-6; possible D gene TRBD1, 5 bases. The CDR3 runs to 14 residues. The V end lost 4 bases, the J end lost 8 bases, and 13 bases lay between the germline ends. Germline assignment: CDR1 SGHNT and CDR2 YYREEE (reference sequence).

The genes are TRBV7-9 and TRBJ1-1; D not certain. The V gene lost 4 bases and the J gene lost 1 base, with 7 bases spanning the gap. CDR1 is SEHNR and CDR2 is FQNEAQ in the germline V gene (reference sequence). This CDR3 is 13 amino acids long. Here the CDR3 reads CASSSQRNTEAFF. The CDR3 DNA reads TGTGCCAGCAGCTCACAGAGGAACACTGAAGCTTTCTTT.

CDR3: CASSLGNQGEVNEKLFF. Written as DNA, the CDR3 is TGTGCCAGCAGCTTGGGGAACCAGGGCGAAGTTAATGAAAAACTGTTTTTT. This chain connects TRBV5-8 to TRBJ1-4; D might be TRBD1 (5 bases). Trimming pared 0 bases from V and 4 bases from J, leaving 16 bases between. The CDR3 has 17 residues. Germline CDR1 and CDR2: SGHTS and YDEGEE.

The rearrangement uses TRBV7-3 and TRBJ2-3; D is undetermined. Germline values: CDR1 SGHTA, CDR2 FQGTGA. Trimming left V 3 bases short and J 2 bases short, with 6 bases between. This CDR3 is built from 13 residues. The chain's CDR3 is CASSLQVTDTQYF. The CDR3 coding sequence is TGTGCCAGCAGCTTGCAGGTCACAGATACGCAGTATTTT.

In DNA form, the CDR3 reads TGTGCCAGCAGTCCGATCAACCGGGACAGGGTGTTTTATAGCAATCAGCCCCAGCATTTT. Translation: CASSPINRDRVFYSNQPQHF. This chain uses TRBV28 with TRBJ1-5, with 9 bases fitting TRBD1. Trimming at V came to 5 bases and at J to 0 bases, leaving 17 bases not matched to a gene. Germline V gene data show CDR1 as MDHEN and CDR2 as SYDVKM. The length of the CDR3 is 20 residues.

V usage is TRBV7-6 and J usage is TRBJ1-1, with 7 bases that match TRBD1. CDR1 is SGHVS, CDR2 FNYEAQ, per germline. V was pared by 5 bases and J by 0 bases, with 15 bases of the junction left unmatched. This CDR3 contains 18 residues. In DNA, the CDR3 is TGTGCCAGCAGCCCCCGGACAGGCGGCATCACTTTGAACACTGAAGCTTTCTTT. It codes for CASSPRTGGITLNTEAFF.

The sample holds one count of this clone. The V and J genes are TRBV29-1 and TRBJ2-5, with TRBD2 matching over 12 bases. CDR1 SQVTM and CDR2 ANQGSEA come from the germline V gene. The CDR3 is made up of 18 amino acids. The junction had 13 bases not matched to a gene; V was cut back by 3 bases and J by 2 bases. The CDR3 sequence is CSVDGLAGGPSWQETQYF. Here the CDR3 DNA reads TGCAGCGTTGACGGGCTAGCGGGAGGGCCCTCGTGGCAAGAGACCCAGTACTTC.

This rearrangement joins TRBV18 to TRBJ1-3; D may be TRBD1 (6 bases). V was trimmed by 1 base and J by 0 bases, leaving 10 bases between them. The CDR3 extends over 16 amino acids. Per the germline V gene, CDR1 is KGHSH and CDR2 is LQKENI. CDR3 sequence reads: CASSPLGTTSGNTIYF. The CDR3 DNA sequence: TGTGCCAGCTCACCACTGGGGACAACCTCTGGAAACACCATATATTTT.

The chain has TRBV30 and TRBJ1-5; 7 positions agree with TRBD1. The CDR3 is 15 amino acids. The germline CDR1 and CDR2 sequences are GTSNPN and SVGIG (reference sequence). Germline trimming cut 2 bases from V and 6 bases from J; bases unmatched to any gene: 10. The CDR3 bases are TGTGCCTGGAGTTCTAAGTGGACAGGACCTCAGCCCCAGCATTTT. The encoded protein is CAWSSKWTGPQPQHF.

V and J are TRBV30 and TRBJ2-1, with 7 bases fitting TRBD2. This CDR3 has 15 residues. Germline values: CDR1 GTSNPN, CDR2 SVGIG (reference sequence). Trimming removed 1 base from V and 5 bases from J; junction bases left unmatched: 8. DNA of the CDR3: TGTGCCTGGAGTGCAACGGGACTACGAAACAATGAGCAGTTCTTC. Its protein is CAWSATGLRNNEQFF. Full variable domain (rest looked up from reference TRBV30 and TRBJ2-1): SQTIHQWPATLVQPVGSPLSLECTVEGTSNPNLYWYRQAAGRGLQLLFYSVGIGQISSEVPQNLSASRPQDRQFILSSKKLLLSDSGFYLCAWSATGLRNNEQFFGPGTRLTVL.

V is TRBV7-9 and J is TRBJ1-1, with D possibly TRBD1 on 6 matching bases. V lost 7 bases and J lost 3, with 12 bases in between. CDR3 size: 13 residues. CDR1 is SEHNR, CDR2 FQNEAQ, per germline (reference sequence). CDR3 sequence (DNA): TGTGCCAGCACTGTGGACAGTTACACTGAAGCTTTCTTT. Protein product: CASTVDSYTEAFF.

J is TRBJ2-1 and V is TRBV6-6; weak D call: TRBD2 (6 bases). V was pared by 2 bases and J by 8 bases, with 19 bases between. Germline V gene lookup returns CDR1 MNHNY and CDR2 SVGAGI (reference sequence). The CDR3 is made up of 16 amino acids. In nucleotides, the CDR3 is TGTGCCAGCAGTTACGGCGGGGAAGGGGCCTTCTATGAGCAGTTCTTC. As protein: CASSYGGEGAFYEQFF.

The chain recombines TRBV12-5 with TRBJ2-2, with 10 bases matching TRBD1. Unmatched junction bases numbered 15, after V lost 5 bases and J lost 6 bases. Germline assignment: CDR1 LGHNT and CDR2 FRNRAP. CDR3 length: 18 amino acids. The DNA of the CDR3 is TGTGCTAGTGGTACGAGGGGACAGGGGCGCCTGGACGCCGGGGAGCTGTTTTTT. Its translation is CASGTRGQGRLDAGELFF.

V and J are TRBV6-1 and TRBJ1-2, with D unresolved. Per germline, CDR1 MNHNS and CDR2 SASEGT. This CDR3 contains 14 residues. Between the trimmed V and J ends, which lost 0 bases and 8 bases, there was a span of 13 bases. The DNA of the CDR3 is TGTGCCAGCAGTGAAGCGGAGGGTATGACAGGCTACACCTTC. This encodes CASSEAEGMTGYTF.

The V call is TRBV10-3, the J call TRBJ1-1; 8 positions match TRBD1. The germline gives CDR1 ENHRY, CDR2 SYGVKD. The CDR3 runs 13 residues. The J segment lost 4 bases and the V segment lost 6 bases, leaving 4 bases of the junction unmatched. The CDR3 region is CAISLDRVTEAFF. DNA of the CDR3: TGTGCCATCAGCCTGGACAGGGTCACTGAAGCTTTCTTT.